The 15 T cell receptor beta chains reported below all come from one sample, sequenced in a study of CD8+CD57+ T cells in acquired aplastic anemia. It was genomic DNA that served as the template for profiling TCR beta VDJ and CDR3. TCRdb reanalysed the reads using MiXCR and keeps one entry per CDR3 protein. The sample lists about 160,000 distinct CDR3 sequences; approximately 40% were seen once. The sample comprised sorted CD4+, CD8+, or CD8+CD57+ T cells (not recorded which) from PBMCs. These receptors were obtained from a human donor in good health.

This chain uses TRBV2 with TRBJ1-5; 8 bases line up with TRBD1. After removal of 7 bases from V and 5 bases from J, the junction contained 4 bases not matched to a gene. Germline CDR1 and CDR2: SNHLY and FYNNEI. The CDR3 is 13 amino acids. DNA of the CDR3: TGTGCCAGCACGTCAGGGGGCCATCAGCCCCAGCATTTT. Translation: CASTSGGHQPQHF.

This clonotype has at least ten counts. This chain uses TRBV7-9 with TRBJ2-2; possibly TRBD2 for D (6 bases). Trimming pared 8 bases from V and 0 bases from J, leaving 13 bases between. The CDR3 length is 15 residues. Germline loops: CDR1 SEHNR, CDR2 FQNEAQ (reference sequence). CDR3: CASLRGRTNTGELFF. DNA of the CDR3: TGTGCCAGCCTGCGGGGACGGACGAACACCGGGGAGCTGTTTTTT. The full variable domain, completed using reference TRBV7-9 and TRBJ2-2, is DTGVSQNPRHKITKRGQNVTFRCDPISEHNRLYWYRQTLGQGPEFLTYFQNEAQLEKSRLLSDRFSAERPKGSFSTLEIQRTEQGDSAMYLCASLRGRTNTGELFFGEGSRLTVL.

This clonotype was seen at least ten times. The rearrangement uses TRBV20-1 and TRBJ1-3; no definite D call. The CDR3 runs to 13 residues. V lost 5 bases to trimming and J lost 4 bases, with 12 bases between them. From germline, CDR1 is DFQATT and CDR2 SNEGSKA (reference sequence). DNA for the CDR3: TGCAGTGCTGCAATTCGGCGGGGAAACACCATATATTTT. Translation gives CSAAIRRGNTIYF.

J is TRBJ1-1 and V is TRBV29-1, with TRBD1 matching 7 bases. The germline V gene encodes CDR1 SQVTM and CDR2 ANQGSEA. V gave up 7 bases and J gave up 6 bases; unmatched junction bases: 8. This CDR3 is built from 12 residues. The CDR3 loop is CSGGQVAAEAFF. DNA for the CDR3: TGCAGCGGTGGACAGGTAGCCGCTGAAGCTTTCTTT.

V gene TRBV24-1 combines with J gene TRBJ2-1; a weak D match, TRBD1 (5 bases). CDR3 length: 15 residues. The V end was cut by 0 bases, the J end by 0 bases, with 5 bases between. Germline V lookup: CDR1 KGHDR, CDR2 SFDVKD. The CDR3 sequence: CATSDLQGSYNEQFF. The CDR3 region has the DNA TGTGCCACCAGTGATTTGCAGGGCTCCTACAATGAGCAGTTCTTC.

The table lists this clonotype with a few counts. The V and J genes are TRBV11-2 and TRBJ2-1; 9 positions match TRBD1. V trimming: 1 base; J trimming: 6 bases; junction bases outside the gene matches: 7. The length of the CDR3 is 16 residues. The germline V gene has CDR1 SGHAT and CDR2 FQNNGV. For the CDR3, the DNA is TGTGCCAGCAGCTTAGGTGGGACAGGGAGGAGCAATGAGCAGTTCTTC. Translating gives CASSLGGTGRSNEQFF.

This clonotype occurred once. This is likely a read error, given that the CDR3 carries no conserved phenylalanine or tryptophan at its end. The rearrangement links TRBV9 to TRBJ2-7, with 10 bases fitting TRBD2. The CDR3 has 16 amino acids. CDR1 SGDLS and CDR2 YYNGEE come from the germline V gene. V lost 4 bases, J lost 5 bases, and 12 bases stayed unmatched. The CDR3 nucleotides are TGTGCCAGCAGCTTAGCTCCAGCGGGAGGGCCCCACGAGCAGTACCTC. Protein sequence: CASSLAPAGGPHEQYL.

This clonotype was counted many times. The chain employs TRBV20-1 and TRBJ2-3; 9 nucleotides line up with TRBD2. After removal of 6 bases from V and 0 bases from J, the junction contained 7 bases not matched to a gene. Germline CDR1 is DFQATT and CDR2 is SNEGSKA (reference sequence). The CDR3 sequence is 15 residues long. The CDR3 region has the DNA TGCAGTGCAACCGGGACTAGCTTCAGCACAGATACGCAGTATTTT. Its protein product is CSATGTSFSTDTQYF.

At least ten counts were recorded for this clonotype. J is TRBJ1-4 and V is TRBV7-2; tentatively, D is TRBD1 (5 bases). The CDR3 sequence is 15 residues long. Per germline, CDR1 SGHTA and CDR2 FQGNSA. Trimming stripped 1 base from V and 7 bases from J, with 13 bases between. Here the CDR3 reads CASSLEGAGGEKLFF. The CDR3 region has the DNA TGTGCCAGCAGCTTAGAAGGGGCGGGGGGTGAAAAACTGTTTTTT.

This clonotype showed up many times. The chain joins TRBV5-5 to TRBJ1-5, with D perhaps TRBD1 (6 bases). Germline lookup yields CDR1 SGHKS and CDR2 YYEKEE (reference sequence). The CDR3 is 12 amino acids. Trimming left V 2 bases short and J 11 bases short, with 11 bases between. The DNA for the CDR3 is TGTGCCAGCAGCTTAGCCGAGGGGGCCCAGCATTTT. It yields the protein CASSLAEGAQHF.

This clonotype was seen ten or more times. The chain has TRBV7-9 and TRBJ2-3; D gene uncertain. Trimming pared 1 base from V and 0 bases from J, leaving 11 bases between. There are 16 residues in the CDR3. Germline assignment: CDR1 SEHNR and CDR2 FQNEAQ (reference sequence). For the CDR3, the DNA is TGTGCCAGCAGCTTAGTGACTCCACGGAGCACAGATACGCAGTATTTT. Protein sequence: CASSLVTPRSTDTQYF.

This clonotype has only a few counts. The chain combines TRBV3-1 with TRBJ1-2; unclear D gene. The germline CDR1 and CDR2 sequences are LGHDT and YNNKEL (reference sequence). Trimming took 3 bases from V and 4 from J, leaving 9 bases between them. The CDR3 totals 13 residues. As DNA, the CDR3 is TGTGCCAGCAGCCAGGGTGAACGCTATGGCTACACCTTC. Its protein is CASSQGERYGYTF.

Details on this clonotype: Germline and junction disagree at one end, which may indicate a read error. This chain links TRBV7-7 with TRBJ2-5, with 7 bases identical to TRBD1. This CDR3 region has 14 residues. Germline values: CDR1 SSHAT, CDR2 FNYEAQ (reference sequence). CDR3 sequence (DNA): TGTGCTAGCAGCCTACAGGGGATAAAAGAGACCCAGTACTTC. Protein: CASSLQGIKETQYF.

The V and J genes are TRBV3-1 and TRBJ2-3; no clear D gene. V gave up 7 bases and J gave up 2 bases, with 7 bases separating them. Germline V lookup: CDR1 LGHDT, CDR2 YNNKEL (reference sequence). This CDR3 is 12 amino acids long. In nucleotides, the CDR3 is TGTGCCAGCACCAGTCACACAGATACGCAGTATTTT. This sequence encodes CASTSHTDTQYF.

Only a few counts were recorded for this clonotype. The J gene is TRBJ1-1, the V gene TRBV6-1; 9 bases are shared with TRBD1. With V trimmed by 4 bases and J by 2 bases, 5 bases remained unmatched. The CDR3 length is 15 residues. CDR1 is MNHNS and CDR2 is SASEGT in the germline V gene. The CDR3 coding sequence is TGTGCCAGCAGTGTGGACAGGGGAGGAAACACTGAAGCTTTCTTT. This translates into CASSVDRGGNTEAFF.